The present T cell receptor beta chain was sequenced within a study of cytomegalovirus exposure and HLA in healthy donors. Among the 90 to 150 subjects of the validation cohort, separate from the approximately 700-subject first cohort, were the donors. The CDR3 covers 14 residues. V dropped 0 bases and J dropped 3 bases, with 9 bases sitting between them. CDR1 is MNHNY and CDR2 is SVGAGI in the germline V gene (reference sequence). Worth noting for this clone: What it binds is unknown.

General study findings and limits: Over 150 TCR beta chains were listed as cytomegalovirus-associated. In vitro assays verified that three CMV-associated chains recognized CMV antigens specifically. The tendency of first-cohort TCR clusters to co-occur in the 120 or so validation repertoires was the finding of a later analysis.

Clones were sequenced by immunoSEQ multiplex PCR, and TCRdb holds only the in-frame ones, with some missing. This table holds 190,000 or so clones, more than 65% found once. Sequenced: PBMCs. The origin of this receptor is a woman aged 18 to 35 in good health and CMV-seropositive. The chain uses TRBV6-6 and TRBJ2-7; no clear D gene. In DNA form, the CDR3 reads TGTGCCAGCAGTTACTCCACCTTTAGCTACGAGCAGTACTTC. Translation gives CASSYSTFSYEQYF.